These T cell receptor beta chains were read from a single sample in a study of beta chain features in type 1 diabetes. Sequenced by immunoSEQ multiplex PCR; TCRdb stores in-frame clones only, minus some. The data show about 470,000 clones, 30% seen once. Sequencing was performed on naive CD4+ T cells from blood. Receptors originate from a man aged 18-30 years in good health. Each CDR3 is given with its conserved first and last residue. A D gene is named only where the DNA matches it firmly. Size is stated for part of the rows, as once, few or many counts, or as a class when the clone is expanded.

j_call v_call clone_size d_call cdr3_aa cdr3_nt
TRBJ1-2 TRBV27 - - CASSFMGSYGYTF TGTGCCAGCAGTTTTATGGGCAGCTATGGCTACACCTTC
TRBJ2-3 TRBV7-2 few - CASSLDGEGTDTQYF TGTGCCAGCAGCTTAGACGGGGAAGGGACAGATACGCAGTATTTT
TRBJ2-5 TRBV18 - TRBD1 CASSPGTGQETQYF TGTGCCAGCTCACCAGGGACAGGGCAAGAGACCCAGTACTTC
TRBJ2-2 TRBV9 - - CASSAPDGELFF TGTGCCAGCAGCGCACCGGACGGGGAGCTGTTTTTT
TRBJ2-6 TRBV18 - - CASSLSEGGANVLTF TGTGCCAGCTCCCTGTCGGAGGGCGGGGCCAACGTCCTGACTTTC
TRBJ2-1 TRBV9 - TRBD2 CASSTGLAGVYNEQFF TGTGCCAGCAGCACGGGACTAGCGGGAGTGTACAATGAGCAGTTCTTC
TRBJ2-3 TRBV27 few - CASSPAPGTQYF TGTGCCAGCAGCCCGGCCCCTGGTACGCAGTATTTT
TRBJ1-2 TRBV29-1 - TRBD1 CSVEKDRGRDYGYTF TGCAGCGTTGAAAAGGACAGGGGGCGCGACTATGGCTACACCTTC
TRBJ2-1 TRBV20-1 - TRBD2 CSAGLAGQEFF TGCAGTGCGGGACTAGCGGGCCAGGAGTTCTTC
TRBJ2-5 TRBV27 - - CASRSPGSDRFLAQYF TGTGCCAGCAGAAGCCCTGGAAGTGACCGGTTCTTGGCCCAGTACTTC
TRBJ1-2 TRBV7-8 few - CASSLDERHYGYTF TGTGCCAGCAGCTTAGACGAACGGCACTATGGCTACACCTTC
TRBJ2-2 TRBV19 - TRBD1 CASSQGDRGLRELFF TGTGCCAGTAGTCAGGGGGACAGGGGGCTCAGGGAGCTGTTTTTT
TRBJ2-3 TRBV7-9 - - CASSFRGVAGTDTQYF TGTGCCAGCAGCTTCCGAGGAGTAGCGGGCACAGATACGCAGTATTTT
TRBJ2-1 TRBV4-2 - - CASSQDRIYNEQFF TGTGCCAGCAGCCAAGATCGGATTTACAATGAGCAGTTCTTC
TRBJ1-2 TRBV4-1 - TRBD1 CASSQPGQGAGYTF TGCGCCAGCAGCCAACCGGGACAGGGGGCTGGCTACACCTTC
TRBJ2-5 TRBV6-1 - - CASTGIQETQYF TGTGCCAGCACCGGGATTCAAGAGACCCAGTACTTC
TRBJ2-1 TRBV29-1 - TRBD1 CSVVTGANEQFF TGCAGCGTTGTTACAGGGGCCAATGAGCAGTTCTTC
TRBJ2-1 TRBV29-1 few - CSVFGTIGNEQFF TGCAGCGTTTTCGGGACCATTGGCAATGAGCAGTTCTTC
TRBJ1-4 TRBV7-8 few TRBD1 CASGRDSVSTNEKLFF TGTGCCAGCGGCCGGGACAGCGTTTCAACTAATGAAAAACTGTTTTTT
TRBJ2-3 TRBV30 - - CAWRGLASTDTQYF TGTGCCTGGAGGGGGCTAGCGAGCACAGATACGCAGTATTTT
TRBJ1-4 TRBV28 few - CASRKPEGVFEKLFF TGTGCCAGCAGAAAACCGGAGGGAGTGTTTGAAAAACTGTTTTTT
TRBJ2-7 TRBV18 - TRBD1 CASSPQGAASYEQYF TGTGCCAGCTCACCCCAGGGGGCTGCCTCCTACGAGCAGTACTTC
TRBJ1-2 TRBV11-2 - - CASSSFLYRTLNYGYTF TGTGCCAGCAGCTCTTTTCTATATCGGACGTTAAACTATGGCTACACCTTC
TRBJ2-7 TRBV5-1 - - CASSQAGTTYEQYF TGCGCCAGCAGCCAAGCCGGCACAACCTACGAGCAGTACTTC
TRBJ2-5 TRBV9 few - CASSVAGPPETQYF TGTGCCAGCAGCGTAGCTGGGCCGCCAGAGACCCAGTACTTC
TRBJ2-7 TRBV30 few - CAWSVGSPLEQYF TGTGCCTGGAGTGTCGGCAGCCCTCTCGAGCAGTACTTC
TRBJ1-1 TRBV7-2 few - CASSLQSGLNTEAFF TGTGCCAGCAGCCTACAGTCAGGGTTGAACACTGAAGCTTTCTTT
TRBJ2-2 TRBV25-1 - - CASSESTSRELFF TGTGCCAGCAGTGAATCCACTAGCCGGGAGCTGTTTTTT
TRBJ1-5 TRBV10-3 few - CAISERGRSNQPQHF TGTGCCATCAGTGAGAGGGGCAGGTCGAATCAGCCCCAGCATTTT
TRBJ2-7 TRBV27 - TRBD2 CASSPRGRARSEQYF TGTGCCAGCAGCCCAAGAGGGAGGGCCAGGAGCGAGCAGTACTTC
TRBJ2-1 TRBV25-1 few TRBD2 CASSEFGGRENEQFF TGTGCCAGCAGTGAGTTCGGCGGGAGGGAGAATGAGCAGTTCTTC
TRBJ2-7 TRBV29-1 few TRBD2 CSVVGLAGPSYEQYF TGCAGCGTTGTCGGCCTAGCGGGGCCCTCCTACGAGCAGTACTTC
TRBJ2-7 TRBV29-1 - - CSVQRDSYEQYF TGCAGCGTTCAAAGGGACTCCTACGAGCAGTACTTC
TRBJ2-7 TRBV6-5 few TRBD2 CASSNGLAGGEQYF TGTGCCAGCAGCAACGGACTAGCGGGAGGCGAGCAGTACTTC
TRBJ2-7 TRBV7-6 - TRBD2 CASSSGTSYEQYF TGTGCCAGCAGCTCCGGGACTAGTTACGAGCAGTACTTC
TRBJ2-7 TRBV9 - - CASSVSSSYEQYF TGTGCCAGCAGCGTGTCAAGCTCCTACGAGCAGTACTTC
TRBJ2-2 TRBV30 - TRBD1 CAGDRGPNTGELFF TGTGCCGGCGACAGGGGCCCTAACACCGGGGAGCTGTTTTTT
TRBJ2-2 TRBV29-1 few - CSVVDSLNTGELFF TGCAGCGTTGTAGACAGCCTGAACACCGGGGAGCTGTTTTTT
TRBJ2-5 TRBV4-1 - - CASSQDGLQETQYF TGCGCCAGCAGCCAAGACGGCCTTCAAGAGACCCAGTACTTC
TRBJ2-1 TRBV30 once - CAWSGGVAREQFF TGTGCCTGGAGTGGGGGAGTAGCGCGTGAGCAGTTCTTC
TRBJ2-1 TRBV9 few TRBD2 CASSMGLAGGNEQFF TGTGCCAGCAGCATGGGACTAGCGGGGGGCAATGAGCAGTTCTTC
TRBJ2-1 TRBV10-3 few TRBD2 CAISPGTSDGEQFF TGTGCCATCAGCCCCGGGACTAGCGACGGTGAGCAGTTCTTC
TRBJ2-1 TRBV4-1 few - CASSQDGRPSYNEQFF TGCGCCAGCAGCCAAGATGGACGGCCCTCCTACAATGAGCAGTTCTTC
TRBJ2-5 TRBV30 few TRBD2 CAWSLGLAPTRGQETQYF TGTGCCTGGAGCCTAGGACTAGCGCCCACCCGGGGGCAAGAGACCCAGTACTTC
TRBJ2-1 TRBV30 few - CAWRLVNEQFF TGTGCCTGGCGACTAGTCAATGAGCAGTTCTTC
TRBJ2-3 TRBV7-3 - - CASSPGADTQYF TGTGCCAGCAGCCCTGGCGCAGATACGCAGTATTTT